These 9 T cell receptor beta chains share one sample of origin, sequenced in a study of blood T cell repertoires in COVID-19. Sequencing was performed with immunoSEQ multiplex PCR; in TCRdb, only in-frame clones are kept and a portion is missing. The sample has over 200,000 clones; approximately 84% are singletons. Sequencing input: PBMCs or T cells enriched from blood (not recorded which). All receptors derive from a man between 18 and 35 years old who had recovered from COVID-19.

The chain uses TRBV29-1 and TRBJ2-1; no definite D call. The V gene lost 3 bases and the J gene lost 0 bases, with 12 bases spanning the gap. CDR1 is SQVTM, CDR2 ANQGSEA, per germline. The CDR3 loop spans 15 amino acids. The CDR3 sequence is CSVEATPRSYNEQFF. As DNA, the CDR3 is TGCAGCGTTGAGGCGACACCCCGCTCCTACAATGAGCAGTTCTTC.

The V call is TRBV9, the J call TRBJ2-2; 10 bases line up with TRBD2. CDR1 SGDLS and CDR2 YYNGEE come from the germline V gene. The CDR3 has 17 residues. The J segment lost 5 bases and the V segment lost 4 bases, leaving 11 bases of the junction unmatched. CDR3 bases: TGTGCCAGCAGCATGCGGACTAGCGGTTGGGTAACCGGGGAGCTGTTTTTT. Residues: CASSMRTSGWVTGELFF.

This rearrangement joins TRBV29-1 to TRBJ1-5; 7 bases line up with TRBD1. Germline CDR1 is SQVTM and CDR2 is ANQGSEA. Losses at the gene ends were 6 bases for V and 6 bases for J; bases not matched to a gene: 8. The CDR3 is made up of 13 amino acids. The CDR3 here is CSVVDRVGQPQHF. The CDR3 region has the DNA TGCAGCGTAGTAGACAGGGTAGGTCAGCCCCAGCATTTT.

V gene TRBV19 combines with J gene TRBJ1-3, with D possibly being TRBD1 (5 bases). Germline CDR1 reads LNHDA; CDR2 reads SQIVND (reference sequence). V dropped 2 bases and J dropped 8 bases, with 13 bases sitting between them. The CDR3 contains 14 residues. The CDR3 loop is CASSIQGGWYTIYF. As DNA, the CDR3 is TGTGCCAGTAGTATACAGGGAGGGTGGTACACCATATATTTT.

The rearrangement joins TRBV5-1 to TRBJ2-7, with D perhaps TRBD2 (6 bases). CDR3 length: 14 residues. Looked up from germline, CDR1 is SGHRS and CDR2 is YFSETQ. V was shortened by 2 bases and J by 4 bases, with 13 bases between the two germline ends. CDR3: CASSFPGRGYEQYF. DNA for the CDR3: TGCGCCAGCAGCTTTCCGGGCCGGGGGTACGAGCAGTACTTC. The complete variable domain, with remaining parts taken from reference TRBV5-1 and TRBJ2-7, reads KAGVTQTPRYLIKTRGQQVTLSCSPISGHRSVSWYQQTPGQGLQFLFEYFSETQRNKGNFPGRFSGRQFSNSRSEMNVSTLELGDSALYLCASSFPGRGYEQYFGPGTRLTVT.

The J gene is TRBJ1-2, the V gene TRBV6-1; 8 nucleotides line up with TRBD1. This CDR3 region has 16 residues. Germline assignment: CDR1 MNHNS and CDR2 SASEGT. V was pared by 2 bases and J by 2 bases, with 7 bases of the junction left unmatched. The CDR3 region has the DNA TGTGCCAGCAGTGAACGTAGGACAGGGCTGAACTATGGCTACACCTTC. Translation gives CASSERRTGLNYGYTF.

V usage is TRBV9 and J usage is TRBJ2-5, with D possibly TRBD1 on 6 matching bases. The CDR3 spans 15 residues. Germline loops: CDR1 SGDLS, CDR2 YYNGEE. The ends were cut back, 3 bases at V and 2 bases at J, with 14 bases in the middle. The CDR3: CASSEGVLRQETQYF. The CDR3 DNA is TGTGCCAGCAGCGAGGGGGTCCTGAGACAAGAGACCCAGTACTTC.

The DNA for the CDR3 is TGTGCCAGTAGTATTGGGACAGGGGGCACCAACTATGGCTACACCTTC. This encodes CASSIGTGGTNYGYTF. This chain joins TRBV19 and TRBJ1-2; 12 nucleotides line up with TRBD1. CDR3 length: 16 amino acids. V was clipped by 3 bases and J by 2 bases; unmatched bases: 4. Germline loops: CDR1 LNHDA, CDR2 SQIVND (reference sequence).

The chain recombines TRBV12-3 or TRBV12-4 with TRBJ2-7, with D perhaps TRBD1 (5 bases). The length of the CDR3 is 12 residues. V lost 5 bases, J lost 6 bases, and 11 bases lay in between. CDR3 loop: CASSKGPVEQYF. The CDR3 DNA reads TGTGCCAGCAGTAAGGGGCCTGTCGAGCAGTACTTC.